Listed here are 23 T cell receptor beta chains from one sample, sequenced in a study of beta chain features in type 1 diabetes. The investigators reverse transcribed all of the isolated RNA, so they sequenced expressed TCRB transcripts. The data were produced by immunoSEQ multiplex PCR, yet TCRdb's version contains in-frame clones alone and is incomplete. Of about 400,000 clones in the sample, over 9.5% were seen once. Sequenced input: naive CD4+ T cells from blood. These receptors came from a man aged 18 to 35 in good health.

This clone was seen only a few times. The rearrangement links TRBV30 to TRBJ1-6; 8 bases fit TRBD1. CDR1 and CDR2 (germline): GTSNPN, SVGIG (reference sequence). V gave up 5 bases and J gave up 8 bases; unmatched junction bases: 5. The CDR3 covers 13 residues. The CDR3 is CAWRHRGDSPLHF. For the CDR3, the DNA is TGTGCCTGGCGACACAGGGGGGATTCACCCCTCCACTTT.

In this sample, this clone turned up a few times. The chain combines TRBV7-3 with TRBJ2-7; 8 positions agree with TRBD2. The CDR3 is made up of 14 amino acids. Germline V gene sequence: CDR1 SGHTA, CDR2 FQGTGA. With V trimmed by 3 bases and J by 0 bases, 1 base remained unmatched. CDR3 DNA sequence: TGTGCCAGCAGCTTTAGCGGGGCCTCCTACGAGCAGTACTTC. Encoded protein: CASSFSGASYEQYF.

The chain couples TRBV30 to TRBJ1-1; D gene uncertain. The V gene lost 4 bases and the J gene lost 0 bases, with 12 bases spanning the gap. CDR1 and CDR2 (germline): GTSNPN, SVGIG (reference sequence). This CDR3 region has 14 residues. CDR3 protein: CAWTIHGLNTEAFF. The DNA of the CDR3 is TGTGCCTGGACCATCCACGGTTTGAACACTGAAGCTTTCTTT.

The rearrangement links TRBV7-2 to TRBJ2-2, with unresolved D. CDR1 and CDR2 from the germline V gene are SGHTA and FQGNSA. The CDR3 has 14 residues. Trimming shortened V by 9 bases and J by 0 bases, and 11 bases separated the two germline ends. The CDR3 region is CASKTTANTGELFF. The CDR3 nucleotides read TGTGCCAGTAAGACAACCGCGAACACCGGGGAGCTGTTTTTT.

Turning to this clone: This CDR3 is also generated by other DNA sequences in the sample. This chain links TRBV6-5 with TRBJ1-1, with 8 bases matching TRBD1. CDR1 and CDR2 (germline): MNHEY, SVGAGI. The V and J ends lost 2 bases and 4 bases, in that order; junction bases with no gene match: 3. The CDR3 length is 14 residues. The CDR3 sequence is CASSYRQGSTEAFF. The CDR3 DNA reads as TGTGCCAGCAGTTACAGACAGGGGTCCACTGAAGCTTTCTTT.

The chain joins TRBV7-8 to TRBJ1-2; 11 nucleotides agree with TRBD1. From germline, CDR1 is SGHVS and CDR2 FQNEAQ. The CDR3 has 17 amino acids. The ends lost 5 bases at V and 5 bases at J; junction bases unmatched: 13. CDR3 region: CASSRGTGGVRAYGYTF. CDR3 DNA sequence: TGTGCCAGCAGCCGGGGGACAGGGGGAGTTAGAGCGTATGGCTACACCTTC.

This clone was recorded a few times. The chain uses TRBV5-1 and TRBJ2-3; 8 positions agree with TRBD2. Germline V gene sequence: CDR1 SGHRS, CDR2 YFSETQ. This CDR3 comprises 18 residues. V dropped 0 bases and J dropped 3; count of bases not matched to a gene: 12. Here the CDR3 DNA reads TGCGCCAGCAGCTTGGCCAGTAGCGGGGCGGGAACTACAGATACGCAGTATTTT. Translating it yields CASSLASSGAGTTDTQYF. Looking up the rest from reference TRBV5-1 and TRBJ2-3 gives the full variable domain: KAGVTQTPRYLIKTRGQQVTLSCSPISGHRSVSWYQQTPGQGLQFLFEYFSETQRNKGNFPGRFSGRQFSNSRSEMNVSTLELGDSALYLCASSLASSGAGTTDTQYFGPGTRLTVL.

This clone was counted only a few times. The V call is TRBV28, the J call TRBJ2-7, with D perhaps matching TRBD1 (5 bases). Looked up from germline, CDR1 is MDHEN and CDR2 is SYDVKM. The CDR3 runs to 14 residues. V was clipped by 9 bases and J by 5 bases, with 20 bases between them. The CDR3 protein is CASLPGGAFDEQYF. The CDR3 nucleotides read TGTGCCAGTCTCCCGGGTGGGGCCTTCGACGAGCAGTACTTC.

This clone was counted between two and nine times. The CDR3 is CASGPGWDYGYTF. The CDR3 bases are TGTGCTAGTGGACCAGGGTGGGACTATGGCTACACCTTC. This chain uses TRBV12-5 with TRBJ1-2; D perhaps matches TRBD1 (5 bases). V was pared by 6 bases and J by 3 bases, with 11 bases between. Germline assignment: CDR1 LGHNT and CDR2 FRNRAP. The CDR3 covers 13 residues.

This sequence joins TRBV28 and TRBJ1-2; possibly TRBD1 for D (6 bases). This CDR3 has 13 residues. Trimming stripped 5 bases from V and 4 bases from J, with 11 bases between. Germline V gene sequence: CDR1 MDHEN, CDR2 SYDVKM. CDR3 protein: CASSNRVSYGYTF. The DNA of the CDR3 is TGTGCCAGCAGTAACAGGGTTTCCTATGGCTACACCTTC.

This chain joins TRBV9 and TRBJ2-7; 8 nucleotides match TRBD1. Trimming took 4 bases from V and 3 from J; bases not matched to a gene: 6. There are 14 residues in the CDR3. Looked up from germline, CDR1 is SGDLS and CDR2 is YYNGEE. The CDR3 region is CASSPGQGFYEQYF. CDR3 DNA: TGTGCCAGCAGCCCAGGACAGGGCTTCTACGAGCAGTACTTC. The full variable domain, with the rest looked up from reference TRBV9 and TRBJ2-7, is DSGVTQTPKHLITATGQRVTLRCSPRSGDLSVYWYQQSLDQGLQFLIQYYNGEERAKGNILERFSAQQFPDLHSELNLSSLELGDSALYFCASSPGQGFYEQYFGPGTRLTVT.

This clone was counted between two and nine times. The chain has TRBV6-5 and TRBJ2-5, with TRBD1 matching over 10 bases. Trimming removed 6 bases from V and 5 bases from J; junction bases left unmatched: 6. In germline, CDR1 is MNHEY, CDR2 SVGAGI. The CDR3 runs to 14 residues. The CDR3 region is CASRRDRGLETQYF. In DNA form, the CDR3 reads TGTGCCAGCAGGCGCGACAGGGGGCTTGAGACCCAGTACTTC.

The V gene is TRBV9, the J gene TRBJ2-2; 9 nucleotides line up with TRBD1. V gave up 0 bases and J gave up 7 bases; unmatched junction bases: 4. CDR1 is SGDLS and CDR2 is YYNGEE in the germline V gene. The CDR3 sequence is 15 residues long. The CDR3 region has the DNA TGTGCCAGCAGCGTAGCTAGGACAGGGGACGGGGAGCTGTTTTTT. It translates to CASSVARTGDGELFF. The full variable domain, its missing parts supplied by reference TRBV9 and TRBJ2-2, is DSGVTQTPKHLITATGQRVTLRCSPRSGDLSVYWYQQSLDQGLQFLIQYYNGEERAKGNILERFSAQQFPDLHSELNLSSLELGDSALYFCASSVARTGDGELFFGEGSRLTVL.

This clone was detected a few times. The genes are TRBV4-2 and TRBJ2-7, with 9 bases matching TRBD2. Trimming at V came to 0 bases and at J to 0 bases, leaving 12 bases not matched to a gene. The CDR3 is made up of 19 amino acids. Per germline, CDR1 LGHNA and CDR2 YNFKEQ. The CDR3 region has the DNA TGTGCCAGCAGCCAAGAGGGCGGGAGGGCCTGGGAGAGCTCCTACGAGCAGTACTTC. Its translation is CASSQEGGRAWESSYEQYF.

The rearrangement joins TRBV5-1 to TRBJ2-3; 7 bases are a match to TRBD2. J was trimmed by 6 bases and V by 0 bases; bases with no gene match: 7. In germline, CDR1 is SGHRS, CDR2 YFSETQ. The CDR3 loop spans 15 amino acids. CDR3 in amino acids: CASSLDGEGWDTQYF. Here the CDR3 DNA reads TGCGCCAGCAGCTTGGATGGGGAGGGGTGGGATACGCAGTATTTT.

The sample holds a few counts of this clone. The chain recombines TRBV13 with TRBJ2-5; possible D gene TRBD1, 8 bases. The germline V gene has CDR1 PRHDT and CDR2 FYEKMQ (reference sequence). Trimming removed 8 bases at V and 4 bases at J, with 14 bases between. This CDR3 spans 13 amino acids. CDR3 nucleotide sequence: TGTGCCAGCTCACAGGGGGGGGGAGAGACCCAGTACTTC. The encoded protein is CASSQGGGETQYF.

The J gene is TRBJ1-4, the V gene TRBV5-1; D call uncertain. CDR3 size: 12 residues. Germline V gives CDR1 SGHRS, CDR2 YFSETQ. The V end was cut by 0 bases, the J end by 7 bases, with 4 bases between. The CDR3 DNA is TGCGCCAGCAGCTTGGAGAGTGAAAAACTGTTTTTT. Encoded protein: CASSLESEKLFF.

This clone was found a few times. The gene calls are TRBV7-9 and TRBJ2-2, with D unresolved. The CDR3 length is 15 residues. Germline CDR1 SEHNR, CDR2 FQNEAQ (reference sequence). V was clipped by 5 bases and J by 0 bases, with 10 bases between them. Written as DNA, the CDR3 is TGTGCCAGCAGCGTAAGAGCTCCGAACACCGGGGAGCTGTTTTTT. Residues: CASSVRAPNTGELFF.

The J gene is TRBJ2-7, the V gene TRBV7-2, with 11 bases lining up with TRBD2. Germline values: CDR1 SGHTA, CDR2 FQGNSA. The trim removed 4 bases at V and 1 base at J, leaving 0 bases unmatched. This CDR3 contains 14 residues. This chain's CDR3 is CASSSSGRSYEQYF. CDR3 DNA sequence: TGTGCCAGCAGCTCTAGCGGGAGGTCCTACGAGCAGTACTTC.

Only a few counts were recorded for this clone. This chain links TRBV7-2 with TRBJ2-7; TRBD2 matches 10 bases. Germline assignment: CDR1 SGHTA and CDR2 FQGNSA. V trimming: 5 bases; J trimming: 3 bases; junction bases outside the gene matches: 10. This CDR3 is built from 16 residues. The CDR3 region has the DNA TGTGCCAGCAGCCCAGAGGCTAGCGGGAGTTTCTACGAGCAGTACTTC. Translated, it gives CASSPEASGSFYEQYF.

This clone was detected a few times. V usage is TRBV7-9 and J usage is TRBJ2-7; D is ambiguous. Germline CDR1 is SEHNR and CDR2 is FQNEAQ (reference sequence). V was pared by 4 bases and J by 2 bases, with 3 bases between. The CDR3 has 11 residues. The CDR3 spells CASSSAYEQYF. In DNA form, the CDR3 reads TGTGCCAGCAGCTCTGCCTACGAGCAGTACTTC.

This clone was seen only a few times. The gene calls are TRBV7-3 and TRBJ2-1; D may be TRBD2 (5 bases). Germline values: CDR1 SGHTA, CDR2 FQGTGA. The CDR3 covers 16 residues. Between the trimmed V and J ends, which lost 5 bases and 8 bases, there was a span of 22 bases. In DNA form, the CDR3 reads TGTGCCAGCAGCCGACCTACCCAGGACTTTCGGGATGAGCAGTTCTTC. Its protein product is CASSRPTQDFRDEQFF.

CDR3 region: CASMDSNTGELFF. CDR3 nucleotides: TGTGCTAGTATGGACAGTAACACCGGGGAGCTGTTTTTT. The genes are TRBV12-5 and TRBJ2-2, with D possibly TRBD1 on 6 matching bases. The germline gives CDR1 LGHNT, CDR2 FRNRAP. Trimming left V 8 bases short and J 2 bases short, with 9 bases between. The CDR3 covers 13 residues. The variable domain in full, with the rest retrieved from reference TRBV12-5 and TRBJ2-2, is DARVTQTPRHKVTEMGQEVTMRCQPILGHNTVFWYRQTMMQGLELLAYFRNRAPLDDSGMPKDRFSAEMPDATLATLKIQPSEPRDSAVYFCASMDSNTGELFFGEGSRLTVL.